The rows below give T cell receptor beta chains drawn from one sample of a study of cytomegalovirus exposure and HLA in healthy donors. TCRdb's copy holds only in-frame clones and misses some; the assay was immunoSEQ multiplex PCR. Of 200,000 or so clones in the sample, 70% to 85% were seen once. Sequencing was performed on PBMCs. These receptors were obtained from a girl aged 2 to 10 in good health and CMV-seronegative. CDR3s include the opening cysteine and the closing phenylalanine or tryptophan. A D gene is named only where the DNA matches it firmly. For some rows the clone size is stated as once, few or many, or as a class when expanded; others skip it.

J | V | D | size | DNA | CDR3
TRBJ1-2 | TRBV9 | . | . | TGTGCCAGCAGCGTAGGCATCCTAACTTCACTTACTTCTGGCTATGGCTACACCTTC | CASSVGILTSLTSGYGYTF
TRBJ2-7 | TRBV19 | TRBD2 | . | TGTGCCAGTAGTTCCGGACTAGCGGGAGTGCTCGAGCAGTACTTC | CASSSGLAGVLEQYF
TRBJ1-5 | TRBV19 | TRBD1 | . | TGTGCCAGTAGTTTAGGGACAGGGGGCAATCAGCCCCAGCATTTT | CASSLGTGGNQPQHF
TRBJ1-2 | TRBV19 | TRBD1 | . | TGTGCCAGCATCCGTCCAGGGACAGCCTATGGCTACACCTTC | CASIRPGTAYGYTF
TRBJ1-2 | TRBV29-1 | . | . | TGCAGCGTTGTGAAGGCAGACAATGGCTACACCTTC | CSVVKADNGYTF
TRBJ2-7 | TRBV9 | . | . | TGTGCCAGCAGCGTATCTCCAGGGCTCGAGCAGTACTTC | CASSVSPGLEQYF
TRBJ1-2 | TRBV2 | TRBD1 | . | TGTGCCAGCAAACGGGACAGGGAAATTGGCTACACCTTC | CASKRDREIGYTF
TRBJ1-1 | TRBV6-6 | TRBD1 | few | TGTGCCAGCAGTTATCGCACAGGGGGCGAGAACACTGAAGCTTTCTTT | CASSYRTGGENTEAFF
TRBJ2-1 | TRBV15 | . | . | TGTGCCACCCGGGAACGGCAGAGCGAGGAGCAGTTCTTC | CATRERQSEEQFF
TRBJ2-7 | TRBV25-1 | . | . | TGTGCCAGCAGTGAAGGGCGCAATTACGAGCAGTACTTC | CASSEGRNYEQYF
TRBJ1-1 | TRBV6-1 | . | . | TGTGCCAGCAGTAACAGACAGGCGACCACTGAAGCTTTCTTT | CASSNRQATTEAFF
TRBJ2-5 | TRBV25-1 | TRBD2 | . | TGTGCCAGCAGTTCGACTAGCGGGAGTATAGAGACCCAGTACTTC | CASSSTSGSIETQYF
TRBJ2-5 | TRBV5-8 | TRBD2 | . | TGTGCCAGCAGCTCCCTAGCGGGAGGAGGACAAGAGACCCAGTACTTC | CASSSLAGGGQETQYF
TRBJ1-5 | TRBV11-2 | . | . | TGTGCCAGCAGCCATTTAGGGGATAGCAATCAGCCCCAGCATTTT | CASSHLGDSNQPQHF
TRBJ2-7 | TRBV5-6 | TRBD2 | . | TGTGCCAGCAGATTAGCGGGGGTCAACTCCTACGAGCAGTACTTC | CASRLAGVNSYEQYF
TRBJ2-1 | TRBV9 | . | . | TGTGCCAGCAGCGTCAGTTCCAATGAGCAGTTCTTC | CASSVSSNEQFF
TRBJ1-1 | TRBV5-4 | TRBD1 | few | TGTGCCAGCAGCCACGCAGGGGGCGACGAAGCTTTCTTT | CASSHAGGDEAFF
TRBJ2-3 | TRBV5-1 | . | . | TGCGCCAGCAGCTCAAGCTCGGGAAAAGGCACAGATACGCAGTATTTT | CASSSSSGKGTDTQYF
TRBJ2-5 | TRBV5-4 | TRBD2 | . | TGTGCCAGCAGCTTGGGGAGCGGGGAGGGGACCCAGTACTTC | CASSLGSGEGTQYF
TRBJ1-2 | TRBV6-5 | TRBD1 | . | TGTGCCAGCAGACGGTGGCTGGGACAGGGGAGCGGCTACACCTTC | CASRRWLGQGSGYTF
TRBJ1-2 | TRBV2 | TRBD1 | . | TGTGCCAGCAGTGAACATGGACAGGGTCTAGCTAACTATGGCTACACCTTC | CASSEHGQGLANYGYTF
TRBJ2-3 | TRBV6-5 | . | few | TGTGCCAGCAGTTACCAACTCTCGCGCACAGATACGCAGTATTTT | CASSYQLSRTDTQYF
TRBJ2-7 | TRBV2 | . | once | TGTGCCAGCAGTGAGGCCCCACCGCGCCAGGTTAGCTCCTACGAGCAGTACTTC | CASSEAPPRQVSSYEQYF
TRBJ1-3 | TRBV5-1 | TRBD1 | . | TGCGCCAGCAGGCCGGCCGGGACAGAAGGAAACACCATATATTTT | CASRPAGTEGNTIYF
TRBJ1-5 | TRBV6-4 | TRBD1 | once | TGTGCCAGCAGTGCGACAGGGACTGAACATCAGCCCCAGCATTTT | CASSATGTEHQPQHF
TRBJ2-7 | TRBV7-8 | TRBD2 | . | TGTGCCAGCAGCTACGGACTAGCGGGACCCTTACTGGAGTACTTC | CASSYGLAGPLLEYF
TRBJ1-4 | TRBV7-9 | . | . | TGTGCCAGCAGCTTTAGTAGTTTGGGCACTAATGAAAAACTGTTTTTT | CASSFSSLGTNEKLFF
TRBJ1-5 | TRBV4-1 | TRBD1 | . | TGCGCCAGCAGCCAAGGAAGGGGGCGCGAAGGCAATCAGCCCCAGCATTTT | CASSQGRGREGNQPQHF
TRBJ2-5 | TRBV5-1 | . | . | TGCGCCAGCAGCCCGGACCATACGGGGGAGACCCAGTACTTC | CASSPDHTGETQYF
TRBJ2-1 | TRBV19 | . | . | TGTGCCAGTACCCTCGGAGGGCTGACCAATGAGCAGTTCTTC | CASTLGGLTNEQFF